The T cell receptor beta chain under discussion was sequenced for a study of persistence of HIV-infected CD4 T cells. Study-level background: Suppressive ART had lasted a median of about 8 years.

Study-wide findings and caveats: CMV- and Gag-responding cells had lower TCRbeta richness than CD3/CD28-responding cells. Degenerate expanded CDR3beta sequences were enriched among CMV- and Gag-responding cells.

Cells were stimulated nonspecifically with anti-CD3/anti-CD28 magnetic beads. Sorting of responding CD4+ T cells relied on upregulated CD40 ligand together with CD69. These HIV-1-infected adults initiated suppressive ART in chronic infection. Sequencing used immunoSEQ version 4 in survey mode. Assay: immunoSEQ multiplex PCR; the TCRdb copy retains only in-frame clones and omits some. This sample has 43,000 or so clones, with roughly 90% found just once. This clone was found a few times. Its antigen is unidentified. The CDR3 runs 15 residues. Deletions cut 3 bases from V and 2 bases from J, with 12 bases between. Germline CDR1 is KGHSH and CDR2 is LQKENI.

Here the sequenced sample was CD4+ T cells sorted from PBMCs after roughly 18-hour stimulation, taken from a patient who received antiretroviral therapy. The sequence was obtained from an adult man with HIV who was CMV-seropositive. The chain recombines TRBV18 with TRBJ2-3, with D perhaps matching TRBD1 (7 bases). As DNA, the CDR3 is TGTGCCAGCTCACCCGGGGGACAGCCCACAGATACGCAGTATTTT. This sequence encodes CASSPGGQPTDTQYF.